Sequencing of this T cell receptor beta chain was carried out in a study of blood T cell repertoires in COVID-19. Assay: immunoSEQ multiplex PCR; the TCRdb copy retains only in-frame clones and omits some. The sample has roughly 320,000 clones; around 85% are singletons. CDR1 and CDR2 (germline): SGHAT, FQNNGV. Trimming shortened V by 5 bases and J by 5 bases, and 20 bases separated the two germline ends. This CDR3 has 16 residues. The clonotype was recovered from a human donor in a cohort sampled during active COVID-19. The gene calls are TRBV11-2 and TRBJ2-3; the D is unclear. The source material was peripheral blood. The CDR3: CASSRASGLGGDTQYF. The CDR3 DNA reads as TGTGCCAGCAGCCGCGCTTCGGGTTTGGGTGGAGATACGCAGTATTTT.